The 11 T cell receptor beta chains in this list originate from one sample, sequenced in a study of blood T cell repertoires in COVID-19. Measured with immunoSEQ multiplex PCR; TCRdb has only the in-frame clones, and not every one. Of around 170,000 clones in the sample, about 86% are singletons; the top ten hold about an eighth. Sequencing was carried out using peripheral blood. The receptor source for this set is a man aged 25 to 40 with active or convalescent COVID-19.

CDR3 sequence reads: CASSDYGQPQHF. CDR3 sequence (DNA): TGTGCCAGCAGTGACTACGGGCAGCCCCAGCATTTT. The chain is built from TRBV6-6 and TRBJ1-5; D remains unclear. Germline V gene sequence: CDR1 MNHNY, CDR2 SVGAGI (reference sequence). This CDR3 contains 12 residues. V lost 5 bases, J lost 7 bases, and 9 bases lay in between.

The chain has TRBV5-1 and TRBJ1-3, with D possibly being TRBD1 (6 bases). The V gene lost 0 bases and the J gene lost 3 bases, with 7 bases spanning the gap. Germline assignment: CDR1 SGHRS and CDR2 YFSETQ. This CDR3 contains 14 residues. For the CDR3, the DNA is TGCGCCAGCAGCTTGGGGGGGCTTGGAAACACCATATATTTT. The encoded protein is CASSLGGLGNTIYF.

This rearrangement joins TRBV10-3 to TRBJ2-5, with D possibly being TRBD2 (5 bases). This CDR3 has 13 amino acids. In germline, CDR1 is ENHRY, CDR2 SYGVKD. Trimming cost V 6 bases and J 5 bases, with 13 bases left between them. This CDR3 reads CAISRLAQETQYF. CDR3 bases: TGTGCCATCAGCCGCCTAGCTCAGGAGACCCAGTACTTC.

The gene calls are TRBV5-5 and TRBJ1-1; 8 nucleotides line up with TRBD1. V was clipped by 4 bases and J by 5 bases; unmatched bases: 13. CDR1 is SGHKS, CDR2 YYEKEE, per germline (reference sequence). The CDR3 contains 16 residues. The CDR3 reads CASSKRKTGAGTEAFF. The CDR3 bases are TGTGCCAGCAGCAAAAGAAAGACAGGGGCAGGGACTGAAGCTTTCTTT.

The chain has TRBV4-1 and TRBJ1-1; 8 nucleotides line up with TRBD1. Germline values: CDR1 MGHRA, CDR2 YSYEKL. Germline trimming cut 2 bases from V and 3 bases from J; bases unmatched to any gene: 5. This CDR3 has 15 amino acids. The DNA of the CDR3 is TGCGCCAGCAGCCAACCGGACAGGGCGGACACTGAAGCTTTCTTT. This sequence encodes CASSQPDRADTEAFF.

The genes are TRBV7-2 and TRBJ1-5; D ambiguous. This CDR3 has 15 residues. V shed 10 bases and J shed 9 bases, with 25 bases lying between them. The V gene's germline CDR1 is SGHTA and CDR2 FQGNSA. The CDR3, as DNA: TGTGCCATGGGATCCGGCGGGGAGTATGGGAGGCCCCAGCATTTT. As protein: CAMGSGGEYGRPQHF.

The rearrangement joins TRBV6-5 to TRBJ1-4; a weak D match, TRBD1 (5 bases). CDR3 length equals 16 residues. Germline V gene data show CDR1 as MNHEY and CDR2 as SVGAGI. The V end was cut by 0 bases, the J end by 8 bases, with 16 bases between. The CDR3 bases are TGTGCCAGCAGTTACTCCGCGGCGGGGGTCAACGAAAAACTGTTTTTT. Encoded protein: CASSYSAAGVNEKLFF.

The rearrangement links TRBV11-3 to TRBJ2-7; unclear D gene. V was clipped by 4 bases and J by 6 bases, with 7 bases between them. This CDR3 region has 11 residues. Germline CDR1 reads SGHNT; CDR2 reads YENEEA. CDR3 nucleotides: TGTGCCAGCAGCTCCGTTCCCGAGCAGTACTTC. Translating it yields CASSSVPEQYF.

The chain recombines TRBV12-3 or TRBV12-4 with TRBJ1-1, with a possible D match to TRBD1 (5 bases). V was pared by 5 bases and J by 4 bases, with 8 bases between. The CDR3 runs 12 residues. CDR3: CASSQGGTEAFF. The CDR3 DNA reads as TGTGCCAGCAGTCAGGGTGGCACTGAAGCTTTCTTT.

The chain joins TRBV27 to TRBJ1-3, with 7 positions matching TRBD1. Per germline, CDR1 MNHEY and CDR2 SMNVEV (reference sequence). The CDR3 has 16 residues. Trimming removed 4 bases from V and 0 bases from J; junction bases left unmatched: 6. CDR3 in amino acids: CASSWAGGLSGNTIYF. The CDR3 DNA sequence: TGTGCCAGCAGTTGGGCAGGGGGTCTCTCTGGAAACACCATATATTTT.

This clone showed up just once. This chain links TRBV5-1 with TRBJ2-5; TRBD2 matches 12 bases. Germline loops: CDR1 SGHRS, CDR2 YFSETQ. The J segment lost 1 base and the V segment lost 6 bases, leaving 4 bases of the junction unmatched. The CDR3 sequence is 15 residues long. The CDR3 bases are TGCGCCAGCAAGTGGACTAGCGGGATCCAAGAGACCCAGTACTTC. Encoded protein: CASKWTSGIQETQYF.